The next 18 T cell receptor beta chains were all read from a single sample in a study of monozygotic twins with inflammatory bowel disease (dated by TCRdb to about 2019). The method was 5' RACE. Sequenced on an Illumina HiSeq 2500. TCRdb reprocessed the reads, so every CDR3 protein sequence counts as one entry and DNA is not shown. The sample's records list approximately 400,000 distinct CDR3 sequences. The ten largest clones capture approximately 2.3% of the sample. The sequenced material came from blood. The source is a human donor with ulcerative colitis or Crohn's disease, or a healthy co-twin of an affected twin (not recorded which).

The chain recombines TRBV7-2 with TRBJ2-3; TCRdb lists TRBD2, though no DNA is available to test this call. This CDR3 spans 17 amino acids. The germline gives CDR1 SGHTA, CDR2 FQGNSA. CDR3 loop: CASSLGTSGVPRVTQYF.

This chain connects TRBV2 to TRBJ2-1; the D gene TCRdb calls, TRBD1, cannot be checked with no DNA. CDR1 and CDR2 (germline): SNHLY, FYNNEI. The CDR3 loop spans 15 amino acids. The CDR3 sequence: CASSRTGDPYNEQFF.

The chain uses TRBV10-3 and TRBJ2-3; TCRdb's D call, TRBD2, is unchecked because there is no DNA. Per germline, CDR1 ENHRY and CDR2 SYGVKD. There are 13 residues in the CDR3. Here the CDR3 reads CAITTRPTDTQYF.

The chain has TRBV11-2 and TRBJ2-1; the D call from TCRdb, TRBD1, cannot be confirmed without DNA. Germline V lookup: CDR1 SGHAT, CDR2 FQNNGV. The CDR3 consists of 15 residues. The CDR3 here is CASSLRNSGGNEQFF. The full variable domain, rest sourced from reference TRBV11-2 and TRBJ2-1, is EAGVAQSPRYKIIEKRQSVAFWCNPISGHATLYWYQQILGQGPKLLIQFQNNGVVDDSQLPKDRFSAERLKGVDSTLKIQPAKLEDSAVYLCASSLRNSGGNEQFFGPGTRLTVL.

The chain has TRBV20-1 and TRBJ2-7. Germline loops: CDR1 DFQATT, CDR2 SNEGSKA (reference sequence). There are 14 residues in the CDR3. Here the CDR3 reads CSARDGRFRYEQYF.

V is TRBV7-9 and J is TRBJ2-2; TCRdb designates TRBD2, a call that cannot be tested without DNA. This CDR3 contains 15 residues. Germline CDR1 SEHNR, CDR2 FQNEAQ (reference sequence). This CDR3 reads CASSLFSSGAGELFF.

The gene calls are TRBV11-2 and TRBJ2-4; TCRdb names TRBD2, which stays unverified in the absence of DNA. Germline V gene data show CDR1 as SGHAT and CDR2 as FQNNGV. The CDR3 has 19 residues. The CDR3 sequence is CASSQGLAGGYTPKNIQYF. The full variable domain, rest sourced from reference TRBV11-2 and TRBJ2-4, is EAGVAQSPRYKIIEKRQSVAFWCNPISGHATLYWYQQILGQGPKLLIQFQNNGVVDDSQLPKDRFSAERLKGVDSTLKIQPAKLEDSAVYLCASSQGLAGGYTPKNIQYFGAGTRLSVL.

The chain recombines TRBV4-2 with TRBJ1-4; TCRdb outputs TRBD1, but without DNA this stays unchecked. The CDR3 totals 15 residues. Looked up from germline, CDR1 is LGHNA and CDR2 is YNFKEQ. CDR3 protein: CASSQGQEANEKLFF.

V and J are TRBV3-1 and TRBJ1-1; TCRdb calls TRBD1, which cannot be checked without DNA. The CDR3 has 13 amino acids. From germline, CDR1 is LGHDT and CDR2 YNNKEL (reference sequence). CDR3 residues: CASSRQGVFEAFF.

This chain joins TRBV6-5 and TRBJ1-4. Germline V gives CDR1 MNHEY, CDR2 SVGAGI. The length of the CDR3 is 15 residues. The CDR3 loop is CASSYLLSTNEKLFF.

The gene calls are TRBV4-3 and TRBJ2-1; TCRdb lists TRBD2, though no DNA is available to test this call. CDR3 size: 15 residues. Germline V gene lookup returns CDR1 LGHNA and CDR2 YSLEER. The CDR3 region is CASTIVAGGQYEQFF.

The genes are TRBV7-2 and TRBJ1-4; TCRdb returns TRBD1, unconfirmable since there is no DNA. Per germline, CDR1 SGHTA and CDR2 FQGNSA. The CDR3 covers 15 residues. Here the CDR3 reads CASSLATGYGEKLFF.

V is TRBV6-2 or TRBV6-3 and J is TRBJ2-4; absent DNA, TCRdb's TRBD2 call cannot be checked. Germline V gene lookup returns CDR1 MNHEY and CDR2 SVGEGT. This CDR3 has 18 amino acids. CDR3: CASSFRHRLAGALNIQYF.

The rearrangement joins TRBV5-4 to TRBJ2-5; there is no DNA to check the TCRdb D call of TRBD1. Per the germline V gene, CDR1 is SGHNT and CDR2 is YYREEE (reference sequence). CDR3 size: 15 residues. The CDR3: CASSLSGTAQETQYF.

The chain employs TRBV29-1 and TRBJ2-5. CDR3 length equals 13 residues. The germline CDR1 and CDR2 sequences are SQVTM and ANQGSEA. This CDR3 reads CSVRSSARETQYF. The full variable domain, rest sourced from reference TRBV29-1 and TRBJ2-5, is SAVISQKPSRDICQRGTSLTIQCQVDSQVTMMFWYRQQPGQSLTLIATANQGSEATYESGFVIDKFPISRPNLTFSTLTVSNMSPEDSSIYLCSVRSSARETQYFGPGTRLLVL.

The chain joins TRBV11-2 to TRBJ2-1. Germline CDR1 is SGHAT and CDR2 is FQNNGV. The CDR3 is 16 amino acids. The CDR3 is CASSLIGRSSYNEQFF. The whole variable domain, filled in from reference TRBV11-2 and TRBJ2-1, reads EAGVAQSPRYKIIEKRQSVAFWCNPISGHATLYWYQQILGQGPKLLIQFQNNGVVDDSQLPKDRFSAERLKGVDSTLKIQPAKLEDSAVYLCASSLIGRSSYNEQFFGPGTRLTVL.

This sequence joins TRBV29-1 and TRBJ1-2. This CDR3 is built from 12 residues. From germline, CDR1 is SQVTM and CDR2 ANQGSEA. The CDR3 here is CSVARSNYGYTF.

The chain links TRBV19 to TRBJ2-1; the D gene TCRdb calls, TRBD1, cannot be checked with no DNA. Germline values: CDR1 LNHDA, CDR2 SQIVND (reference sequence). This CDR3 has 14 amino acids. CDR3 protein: CASSLSLGANEQFF.